The 26 T cell receptor beta chains below were found in one sample sequenced in a study of shared clonotypes between healthy human individuals. Produced via immunoSEQ multiplex PCR; TCRdb's table is partial and in-frame only. The repertoire holds under 2,000,000 clones, with about 95% as singletons. Selected positively for CCR7 and CD45RO-negative, naive CD8 cells excluded terminally differentiated effector memory CD45RA+ cells. The sample was naive CD8+ T cells sorted from blood. The origin of the receptors is a man aged 18 to 35 in good health.

The chain has TRBV11-3 and TRBJ2-2, with D uncertain. V lost 1 base and J 3 bases, leaving 9 bases between the germline ends. The germline CDR1 and CDR2 sequences are SGHNT and YENEEA. The CDR3 spans 15 residues. Here the CDR3 reads CASSLGSGHTGELFF. The CDR3 DNA reads as TGTGCCAGCAGCTTAGGTTCGGGTCACACCGGGGAGCTGTTTTTT.

The chain recombines TRBV4-3 with TRBJ1-2; D is uncertain. The CDR3 totals 19 residues. V dropped 0 bases and J dropped 0 bases, with 20 bases sitting between them. Looked up from germline, CDR1 is LGHNA and CDR2 is YSLEER. The CDR3 DNA reads as TGCGCCAGCAGCCAAGAAGATTCGGGTTTAGAGGCGGCTAACTATGGCTACACCTTC. It encodes CASSQEDSGLEAANYGYTF.

This clone was counted once. CDR3 nucleotide sequence: TGCGCCAGCAGCCACTCCCCCGGTTTAGATTCACCCCTCCACTTT. Protein product: CASSHSPGLDSPLHF. The V and J genes are TRBV4-1 and TRBJ1-6; no firm D call. The ends were cut back, 3 bases at V and 8 bases at J, with 14 bases in the middle. There are 15 residues in the CDR3. CDR1 MGHRA and CDR2 YSYEKL come from the germline V gene.

The J gene is TRBJ2-7, the V gene TRBV7-2, with 11 nucleotides matching TRBD2. Germline CDR1 reads SGHTA; CDR2 reads FQGNSA. The CDR3 has 17 amino acids. V trimming: 4 bases; J trimming: 2 bases; junction bases outside the gene matches: 10. In DNA, the CDR3 is TGTGCCAGCAGCTACGGAGGGACTAGCGGAGCCCCCTACGAGCAGTACTTC. This translates into CASSYGGTSGAPYEQYF.

Notes on this clone: The same CDR3 can be traced to other DNA sequences in this sample. The V call is TRBV19, the J call TRBJ1-1; D is ambiguous. Germline loops: CDR1 LNHDA, CDR2 SQIVND (reference sequence). This CDR3 has 13 amino acids. Trimming left V 5 bases short and J 2 bases short, with 9 bases between. The DNA of the CDR3 is TGTGCCAGTAGTTTAACAGTTAACACTGAAGCTTTCTTT. Protein sequence: CASSLTVNTEAFF.

CDR3 protein: CASSPTGLDGYTF. DNA of the CDR3: TGTGCCAGCAGCCCTACAGGGCTGGATGGCTACACCTTC. This sequence joins TRBV7-3 and TRBJ1-2; weak D call: TRBD1 (6 bases). CDR1 and CDR2 from the germline V gene are SGHTA and FQGTGA. Trimming took 5 bases from V and 6 from J, leaving 13 bases between them. The CDR3 loop spans 13 amino acids.

This sequence joins TRBV4-2 and TRBJ2-5, with 8 bases aligning to TRBD2. There are 16 residues in the CDR3. The junction had 6 bases not matched to a gene; V was cut back by 0 bases and J by 3 bases. Germline lookup yields CDR1 LGHNA and CDR2 YNFKEQ. The CDR3 protein is CASSQDLRSGKETQYF. The CDR3 DNA follows: TGTGCCAGCAGCCAAGATCTGCGTAGCGGGAAAGAGACCCAGTACTTC.

The gene calls are TRBV11-3 and TRBJ2-7, with TRBD2 matching over 12 bases. Germline V gene lookup returns CDR1 SGHNT and CDR2 YENEEA. The V gene end was trimmed by 2 bases and the J gene end by 7 bases; junction bases not matched to a gene: 15. The CDR3 runs to 18 residues. This CDR3 is CASSLCIGETSGSGEQYF. CDR3 nucleotides: TGTGCCAGCAGCTTATGCATAGGTGAGACTAGCGGGAGTGGTGAGCAGTACTTC.

V and J are TRBV4-1 and TRBJ2-5; D is perhaps TRBD2 (6 bases). Looked up from germline, CDR1 is MGHRA and CDR2 is YSYEKL. The CDR3 spans 19 residues. Trimming removed 0 bases from V and 0 bases from J, with 20 bases in between. CDR3 sequence: CASSQDPMLASEYQETQYF. DNA of the CDR3: TGCGCCAGCAGCCAAGATCCCATGTTAGCTAGCGAGTACCAAGAGACCCAGTACTTC.

V usage is TRBV28 and J usage is TRBJ2-7, with a possible D match to TRBD2 (6 bases). The CDR3 sequence is 15 residues long. The V and J ends lost 1 base and 4 bases respectively, with 14 bases between them. CDR1 and CDR2 from the germline V gene are MDHEN and SYDVKM. As DNA, the CDR3 is TGTGCCAGCAGTTTATTGGAGGGAATGGGATACGAGCAGTACTTC. Translated, it gives CASSLLEGMGYEQYF.

Comments on this clone: Other DNA sequences in this specimen translate into the identical CDR3. The chain has TRBV19 and TRBJ2-7, with a weak D call TRBD2 (5 bases). Germline CDR1 and CDR2: LNHDA and SQIVND (reference sequence). The CDR3 runs to 13 residues. Trimming took off 5 bases at V and 1 base at J, with 9 bases between the two ends. The CDR3 loop is CASSAGLSYEQYF. As DNA, the CDR3 is TGTGCCAGTAGTGCCGGACTTTCCTACGAGCAGTACTTC.

The rearrangement links TRBV27 to TRBJ2-1; 8 bases match TRBD2. The V and J ends lost 3 bases and 5 bases, in that order; junction bases with no gene match: 6. CDR3 size: 15 residues. Germline V gives CDR1 MNHEY, CDR2 SMNVEV (reference sequence). The CDR3 DNA reads TGTGCCAGCAGTTTTATAGCGGGAATTCACAATGAGCAGTTCTTC. This translates into CASSFIAGIHNEQFF.

The chain employs TRBV4-2 and TRBJ2-7, with 9 bases lining up with TRBD1. CDR3 length: 15 amino acids. Germline V lookup: CDR1 LGHNA, CDR2 YNFKEQ. The V gene end was trimmed by 1 base and the J gene end by 5 bases; junction bases not matched to a gene: 6. The CDR3 is CASSQGGQGLDEQYF. As DNA, the CDR3 is TGTGCCAGCAGCCAAGGGGGACAGGGCCTGGACGAGCAGTACTTC.

V gene TRBV6-5 combines with J gene TRBJ1-1; no clear D. The CDR3 loop spans 14 amino acids. Looked up from germline, CDR1 is MNHEY and CDR2 is SVGAGI. V was trimmed by 2 bases and J by 4 bases, leaving 11 bases between them. CDR3: CASSYVSGSTEAFF. The DNA of the CDR3 is TGTGCCAGCAGTTACGTCTCGGGGAGCACTGAAGCTTTCTTT.

This clone showed up just a few times. The same CDR3 is also encoded by other DNA sequences in this sample. The chain couples TRBV2 to TRBJ2-7, with D hard to call. The V gene lost 3 bases and the J gene lost 2 bases, with 2 bases spanning the gap. The CDR3 length is 11 residues. Germline V lookup: CDR1 SNHLY, CDR2 FYNNEI. The CDR3 region is CASSDTYEQYF. The CDR3 nucleotides are TGTGCCAGCAGTGACACCTACGAGCAGTACTTC.

The chain uses TRBV4-3 and TRBJ2-7, with D possibly TRBD1 on 6 matching bases. Trimming removed 4 bases from V and 1 base from J, with 8 bases in between. Germline V lookup: CDR1 LGHNA, CDR2 YSLEER. The CDR3 runs 13 residues. CDR3 region: CASSPGQSYEQYF. The CDR3 coding sequence is TGCGCCAGCAGCCCCGGACAGTCCTACGAGCAGTACTTC.

In regard to this clone: This same CDR3 is encoded by further DNA sequences in the sample. V is TRBV5-1 and J is TRBJ2-5; 7 positions match TRBD2. Germline V gene sequence: CDR1 SGHRS, CDR2 YFSETQ. The trim removed 0 bases at V and 4 bases at J, leaving 12 bases unmatched. The CDR3 has 17 residues. In DNA form, the CDR3 reads TGCGCCAGCAGCTTGGAGGCTAGCGGAGGGCTAGGAGAGACCCAGTACTTC. It yields the protein CASSLEASGGLGETQYF.

As regards this clone: Other DNA sequences of this sample code for an identical CDR3. The chain couples TRBV30 to TRBJ1-1; unclear D gene. With 0 bases removed from V and 8 bases from J, the gap between germline ends came to 7 bases. The length of the CDR3 is 11 residues. CDR1 and CDR2 (germline): GTSNPN, SVGIG (reference sequence). The CDR3 sequence: CAWSVSPEAFF. CDR3 nucleotide sequence: TGTGCCTGGAGTGTAAGCCCCGAAGCTTTCTTT.

The chain links TRBV9 to TRBJ2-3; possible D gene TRBD2, 7 bases. V was cut by 3 bases and J by 2 bases, with 10 bases left in between. This CDR3 has 14 residues. The germline CDR1 and CDR2 sequences are SGDLS and YYNGEE. CDR3 sequence reads: CASSAGGLTDTQYF. Here the CDR3 DNA reads TGTGCCAGCAGCGCGGGGGGCCTCACAGATACGCAGTATTTT.

V and J are TRBV5-8 and TRBJ1-2; weak D call: TRBD1 (5 bases). V lost 5 bases to trimming and J lost 7 bases, with 15 bases between them. This CDR3 comprises 13 residues. Germline CDR1 and CDR2: SGHTS and YDEGEE. CDR3 sequence reads: CASRTRGALGYTF. In DNA form, the CDR3 reads TGTGCCAGCAGGACACGCGGGGCCCTTGGCTACACCTTC.

The rearrangement joins TRBV21-1 to TRBJ2-5. TRBV21-1 is a pseudogene. This CDR3 comprises 13 residues. CDR3: CASSKVHRETQYF. CDR3 sequence (DNA): TGTGCCAGCAGCAAAGTCCATCGTGAGACCCAGTACTTC.

J is TRBJ1-3 and V is TRBV11-2, with no clear D. CDR3 size: 16 residues. In germline, CDR1 is SGHAT, CDR2 FQNNGV. V shed 6 bases and J shed 4 bases, with 19 bases lying between them. CDR3 sequence: CASSPTSRVSGNTIYF. The DNA of the CDR3 is TGTGCCAGCAGTCCCACGTCGAGGGTATCGGGAAACACCATATATTTT.

This clone showed up just once. This sequence joins TRBV4-3 and TRBJ2-2; 8 nucleotides agree with TRBD1. After removal of 0 bases from V and 2 bases from J, the junction contained 8 bases not matched to a gene. Germline V gene data show CDR1 as LGHNA and CDR2 as YSLEER. The CDR3 runs to 18 residues. CDR3 nucleotide sequence: TGCGCCAGCAGCCAAGATCTTGCGACAGGGGTAAACACCGGGGAGCTGTTTTTT. It encodes CASSQDLATGVNTGELFF.

The gene calls are TRBV6-5 and TRBJ2-5, with D perhaps given as TRBD1 or TRBD2 (5 bases each). With 6 bases removed from V and 5 bases from J, the gap between germline ends came to 16 bases. This CDR3 region has 14 residues. Germline-derived CDR1 and CDR2 are MNHEY and SVGAGI. CDR3 sequence: CASSPTPGLETQYF. In DNA form, the CDR3 reads TGTGCCAGCAGCCCCACCCCGGGGCTCGAGACCCAGTACTTC.

The sample holds one count of this clone. The chain joins TRBV6-5 to TRBJ2-7, with 7 bases fitting TRBD1. CDR1 and CDR2 from the germline V gene are MNHEY and SVGAGI. V was clipped by 6 bases and J by 6 bases; unmatched bases: 14. The CDR3 loop spans 15 amino acids. The CDR3 DNA sequence: TGTGCCAGCAGGACAAGTGAGGGGGCCCTGGGCGAGCAGTACTTC. Its protein is CASRTSEGALGEQYF.

V usage is TRBV7-9 and J usage is TRBJ2-1; TRBD2 matches at 15 bases. The V gene's germline CDR1 is SEHNR and CDR2 FQNEAQ (reference sequence). The CDR3 is made up of 15 amino acids. V lost 4 bases, J lost 8 bases, and 3 bases stayed unmatched. CDR3 sequence reads: CASSWGLAGGDEQFF. The DNA of the CDR3 is TGTGCCAGCAGCTGGGGACTAGCGGGAGGCGATGAGCAGTTCTTC.